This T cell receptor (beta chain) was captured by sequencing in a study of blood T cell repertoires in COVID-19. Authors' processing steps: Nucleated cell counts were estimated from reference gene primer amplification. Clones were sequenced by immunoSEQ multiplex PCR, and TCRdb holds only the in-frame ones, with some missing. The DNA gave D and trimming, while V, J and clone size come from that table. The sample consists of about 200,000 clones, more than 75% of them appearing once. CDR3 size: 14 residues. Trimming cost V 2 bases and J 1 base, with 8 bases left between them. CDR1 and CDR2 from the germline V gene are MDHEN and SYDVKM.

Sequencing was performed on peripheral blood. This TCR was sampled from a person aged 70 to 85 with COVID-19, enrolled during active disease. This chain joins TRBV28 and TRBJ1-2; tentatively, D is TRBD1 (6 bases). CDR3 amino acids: CASSLRDNNYGYTF. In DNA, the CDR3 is TGTGCCAGCAGTTTAAGGGACAATAACTATGGCTACACCTTC.